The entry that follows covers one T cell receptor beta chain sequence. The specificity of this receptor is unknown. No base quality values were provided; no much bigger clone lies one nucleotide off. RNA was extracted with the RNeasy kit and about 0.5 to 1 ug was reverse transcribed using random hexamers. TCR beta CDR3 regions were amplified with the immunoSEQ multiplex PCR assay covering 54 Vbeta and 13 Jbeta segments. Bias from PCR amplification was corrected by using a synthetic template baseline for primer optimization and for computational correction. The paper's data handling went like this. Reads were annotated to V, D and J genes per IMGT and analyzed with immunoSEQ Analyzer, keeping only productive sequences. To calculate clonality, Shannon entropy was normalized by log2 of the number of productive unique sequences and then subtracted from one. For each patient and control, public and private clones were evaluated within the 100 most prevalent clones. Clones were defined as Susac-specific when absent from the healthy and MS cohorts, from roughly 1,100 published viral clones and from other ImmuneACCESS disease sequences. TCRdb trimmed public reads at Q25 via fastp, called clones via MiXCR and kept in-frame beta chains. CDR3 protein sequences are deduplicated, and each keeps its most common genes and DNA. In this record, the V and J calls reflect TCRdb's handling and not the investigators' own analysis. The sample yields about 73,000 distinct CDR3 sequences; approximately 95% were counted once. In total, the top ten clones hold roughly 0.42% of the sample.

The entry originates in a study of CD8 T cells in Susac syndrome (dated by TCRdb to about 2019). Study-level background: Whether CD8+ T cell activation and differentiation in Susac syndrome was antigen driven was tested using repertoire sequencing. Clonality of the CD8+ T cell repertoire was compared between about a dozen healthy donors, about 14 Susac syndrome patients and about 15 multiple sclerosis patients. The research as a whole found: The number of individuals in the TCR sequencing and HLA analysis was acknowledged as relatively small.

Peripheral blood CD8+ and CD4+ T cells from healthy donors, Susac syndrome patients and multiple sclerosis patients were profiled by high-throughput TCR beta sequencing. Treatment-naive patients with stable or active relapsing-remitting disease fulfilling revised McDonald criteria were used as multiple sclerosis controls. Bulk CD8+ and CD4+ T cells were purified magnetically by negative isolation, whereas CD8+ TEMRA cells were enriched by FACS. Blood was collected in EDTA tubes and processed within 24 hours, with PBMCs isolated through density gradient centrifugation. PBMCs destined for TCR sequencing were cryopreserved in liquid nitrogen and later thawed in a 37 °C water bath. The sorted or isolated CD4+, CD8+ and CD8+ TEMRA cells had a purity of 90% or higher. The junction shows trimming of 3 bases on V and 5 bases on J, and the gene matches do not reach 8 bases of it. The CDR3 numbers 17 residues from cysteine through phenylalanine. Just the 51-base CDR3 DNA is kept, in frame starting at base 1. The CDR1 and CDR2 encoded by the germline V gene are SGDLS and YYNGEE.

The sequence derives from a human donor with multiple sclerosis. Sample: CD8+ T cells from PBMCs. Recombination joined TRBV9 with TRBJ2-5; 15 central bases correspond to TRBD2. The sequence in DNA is TGTGCCAGCAGCGCCAGGACTAGCGGGGGGGAATGGGAGACCCAGTACTTC. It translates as CASSARTSGGEWETQYF.